Detailed here is one T cell receptor beta chain. Antigen unknown. Libraries for TCRalpha and TCRbeta carried sample barcodes and unique molecular identifiers via 5'RACE. MiXCR was run by TCRdb on the 5' RACE reads, yielding one entry per CDR3 protein. This table has over 300,000 distinct CDR3 sequences, under 25% appearing once. This specimen belongs to a study of T-cell memory formation after mild COVID-19. Study-level results: For contracting clones, CD4+ ones sat mainly in CM and EM, CD8+ in EMRA.

The CDR3 runs to 15 residues. CDR1 and CDR2 from the germline V gene are MGHRA and YSYEKL. Trimming pared 0 bases from V and 5 bases from J, leaving 13 bases between. This chain connects TRBV4-1 to TRBJ2-5; D is unresolved. Sequenced: PBMCs or a T cell subset sorted from them (not recorded which). This receptor was identified in a man aged 18 to 29 who had mild COVID-19 (a few samples of this study predate the infection). Cell type and time point are not known. As DNA, the CDR3 is TGCGCCAGCAGCCAAGATCTTAAATGGTGGGAGACCCAGTACTTC. As protein: CASSQDLKWWETQYF.